This TCR beta chain stems from a study of CD8 T cells in ankylosing spondylitis. Libraries for TCR beta were made by quantitative 5'-RACE with molecular barcodes. TCRdb re-called the 5' RACE reads with MiXCR, one entry per CDR3 protein. The sample records roughly 260,000 distinct CDR3 sequences, 15% to 25% being singletons. V shed 4 bases and J 2 bases; nucleotides not matched to a gene: 14. CDR1 is DFQATT, CDR2 SNEGSKA, per germline (reference sequence). This CDR3 has 17 residues. Study results and caveats: It was reported that disease-linked clones were significantly enriched in matched ankylosing spondylitis synovial fluid. Ankylosing spondylitis blood appeared to carry a characteristic TCR beta motif of several highly homologous variants.

For this clonotype: Its antigen is still unknown.

The sample was blood, either unsorted or a sorted T cell fraction (not recorded which). The rearrangement uses TRBV20-1 and TRBJ2-5; 9 bases line up with TRBD1. The receptor was derived from a male donor with ankylosing spondylitis or in good health (not recorded which). This chain's CDR3 is CSAKNTDRGRYQETQYF. The CDR3 nucleotides read TGCAGTGCTAAGAATACAGACAGGGGGAGGTATCAAGAGACCCAGTACTTC.